The source of this TCR beta chain is a study of cytomegalovirus exposure and HLA in healthy donors. This table comes from immunoSEQ multiplex PCR, and its TCRdb copy is limited to in-frame clones, with some not included. The repertoire holds 130,000 to 150,000 clones, with roughly 89% as singletons. The donors were members of the validation cohort, which comprised around 110 subjects and was separate from the first cohort of around 700 subjects. Study results and limitations: The authors enumerated some 160 TCR beta chains as linked to cytomegalovirus.

Of note for this clone: What it recognizes is unknown.

The specimen was PBMCs. The TCR originated in a woman between 18 and 29 years old in good health and CMV-seropositive.

Here the CDR3 reads CASSLGTSGVQETQYF. The CDR3, as DNA: TGTGCCAGCAGCCTCGGGACTAGCGGGGTCCAAGAGACCCAGTACTTC. The rearrangement uses TRBV5-4 and TRBJ2-5; 13 nucleotides line up with TRBD2. Germline V gene lookup returns CDR1 SGHNT and CDR2 YYREEE (reference sequence). CDR3 length equals 16 residues. V gave up 4 bases and J gave up 1 base; unmatched junction bases: 4.